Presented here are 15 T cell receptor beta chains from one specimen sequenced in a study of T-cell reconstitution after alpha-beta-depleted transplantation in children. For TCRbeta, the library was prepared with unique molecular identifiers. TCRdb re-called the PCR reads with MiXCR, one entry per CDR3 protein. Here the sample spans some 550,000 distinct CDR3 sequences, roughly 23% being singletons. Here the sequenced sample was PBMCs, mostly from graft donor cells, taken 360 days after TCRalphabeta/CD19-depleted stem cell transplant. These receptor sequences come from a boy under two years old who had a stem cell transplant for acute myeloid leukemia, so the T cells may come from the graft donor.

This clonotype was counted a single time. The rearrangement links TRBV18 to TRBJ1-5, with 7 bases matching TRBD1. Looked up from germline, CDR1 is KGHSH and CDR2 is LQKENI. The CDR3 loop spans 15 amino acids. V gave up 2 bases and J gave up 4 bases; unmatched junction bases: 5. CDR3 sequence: CASSPWPTGNQPQHF. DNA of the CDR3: TGTGCCAGCTCACCATGGCCGACAGGGAATCAGCCCCAGCATTTT.

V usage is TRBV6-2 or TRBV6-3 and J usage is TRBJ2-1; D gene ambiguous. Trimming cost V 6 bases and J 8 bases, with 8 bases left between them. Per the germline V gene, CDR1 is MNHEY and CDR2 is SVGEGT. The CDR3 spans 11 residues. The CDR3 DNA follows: TGTGCCAGCAGCCACTTGGATGAGCAGTTCTTC. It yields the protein CASSHLDEQFF.

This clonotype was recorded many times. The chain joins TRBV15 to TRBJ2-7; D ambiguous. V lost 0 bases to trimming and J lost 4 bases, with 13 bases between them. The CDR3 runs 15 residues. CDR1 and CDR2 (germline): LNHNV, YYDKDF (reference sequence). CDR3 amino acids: CATSRDPGGRYEQYF. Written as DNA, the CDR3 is TGTGCCACCAGCAGAGACCCCGGTGGCAGGTACGAGCAGTACTTC.

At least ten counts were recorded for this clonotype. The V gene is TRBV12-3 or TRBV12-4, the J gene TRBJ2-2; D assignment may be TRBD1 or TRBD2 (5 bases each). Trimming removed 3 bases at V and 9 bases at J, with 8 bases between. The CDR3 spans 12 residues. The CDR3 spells CASSLRDRELFF. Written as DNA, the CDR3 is TGTGCCAGCAGTTTGAGGGACCGGGAGCTGTTTTTT.

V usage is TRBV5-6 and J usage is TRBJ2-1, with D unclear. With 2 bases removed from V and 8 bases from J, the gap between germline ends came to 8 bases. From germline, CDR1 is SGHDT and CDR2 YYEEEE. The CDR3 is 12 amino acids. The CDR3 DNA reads TGTGCCAGCAGCTTTTCTGATGATGAGCAGTTCTTC. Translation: CASSFSDDEQFF.

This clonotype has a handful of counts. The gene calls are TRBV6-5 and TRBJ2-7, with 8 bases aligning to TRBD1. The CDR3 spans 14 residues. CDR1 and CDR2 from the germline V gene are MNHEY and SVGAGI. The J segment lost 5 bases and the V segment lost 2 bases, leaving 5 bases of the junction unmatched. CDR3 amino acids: CASSYAGGSNEQYF. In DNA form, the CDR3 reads TGTGCCAGCAGTTACGCAGGGGGCAGTAACGAGCAGTACTTC.

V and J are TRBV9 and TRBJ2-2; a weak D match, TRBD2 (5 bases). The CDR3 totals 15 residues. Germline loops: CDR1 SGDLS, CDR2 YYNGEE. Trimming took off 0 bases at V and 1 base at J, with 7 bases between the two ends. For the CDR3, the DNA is TGTGCCAGCAGCGTAGTGGGGAGGAACACCGGGGAGCTGTTTTTT. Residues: CASSVVGRNTGELFF.

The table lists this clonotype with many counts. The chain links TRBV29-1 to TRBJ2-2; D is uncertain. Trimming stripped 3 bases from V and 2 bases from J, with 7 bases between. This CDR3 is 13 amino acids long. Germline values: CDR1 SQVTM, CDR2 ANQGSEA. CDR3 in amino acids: CSVDHPNTGELFF. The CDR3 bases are TGCAGCGTTGATCATCCAAACACCGGGGAGCTGTTTTTT.

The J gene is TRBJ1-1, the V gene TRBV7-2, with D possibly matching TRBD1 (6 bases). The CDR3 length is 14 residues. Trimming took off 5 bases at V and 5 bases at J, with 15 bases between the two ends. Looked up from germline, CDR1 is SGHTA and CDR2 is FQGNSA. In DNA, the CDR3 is TGTGCCAGCAGCCCCAACAGGGATCCAACTGAAGCTTTCTTT. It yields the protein CASSPNRDPTEAFF.

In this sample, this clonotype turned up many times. CDR3 sequence (DNA): TGCAGTGCTCGGCAGACTAGCCGCTCAGATACGCAGTATTTT. Translation gives CSARQTSRSDTQYF. V and J are TRBV20-1 and TRBJ2-3, with TRBD2 identical over 7 bases. CDR1 and CDR2 (germline): DFQATT, SNEGSKA (reference sequence). The CDR3 has 14 residues. Trimming removed 5 bases from V and 4 bases from J; junction bases left unmatched: 9.

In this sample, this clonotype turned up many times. This CDR3 is CAISESVIEYNEQFF. The DNA of the CDR3 is TGTGCCATCAGTGAGTCGGTAATAGAGTACAATGAGCAGTTCTTC. This rearrangement joins TRBV10-3 to TRBJ2-1, with no clear D. This CDR3 comprises 15 residues. The V gene's germline CDR1 is ENHRY and CDR2 SYGVKD. The V end was cut by 0 bases, the J end by 4 bases, with 10 bases between.

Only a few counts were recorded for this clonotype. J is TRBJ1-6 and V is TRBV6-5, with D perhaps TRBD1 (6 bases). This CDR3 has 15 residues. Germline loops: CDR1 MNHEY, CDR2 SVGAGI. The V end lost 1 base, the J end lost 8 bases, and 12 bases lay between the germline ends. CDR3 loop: CASSYLTGLDSPLHF. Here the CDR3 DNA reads TGTGCCAGCAGTTACTTGACAGGTTTGGATTCACCCCTCCACTTT.

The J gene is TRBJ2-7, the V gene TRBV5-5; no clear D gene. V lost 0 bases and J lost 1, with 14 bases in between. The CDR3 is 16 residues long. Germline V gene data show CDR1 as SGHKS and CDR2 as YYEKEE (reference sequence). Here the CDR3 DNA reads TGTGCCAGCAGCTTGGCCGCGGTGGAGTGGTCCTACGAGCAGTACGTC. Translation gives CASSLAAVEWSYEQYV.

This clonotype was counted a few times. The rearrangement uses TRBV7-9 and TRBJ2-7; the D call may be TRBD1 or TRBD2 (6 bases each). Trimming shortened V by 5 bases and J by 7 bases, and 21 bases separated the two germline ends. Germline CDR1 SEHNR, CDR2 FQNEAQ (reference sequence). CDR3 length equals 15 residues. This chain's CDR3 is CASSLPTRGTPEQYF. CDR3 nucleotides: TGTGCCAGCAGCCTTCCAACCCGCGGGACACCTGAGCAGTACTTC.

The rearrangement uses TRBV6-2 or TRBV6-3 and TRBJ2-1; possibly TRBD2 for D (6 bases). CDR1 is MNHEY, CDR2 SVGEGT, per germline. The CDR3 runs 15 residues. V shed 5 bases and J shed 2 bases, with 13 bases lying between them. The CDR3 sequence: CASSMAGRAYNEQFF. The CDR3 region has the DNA TGTGCCAGCAGTATGGCGGGGCGGGCCTACAATGAGCAGTTCTTC.